The TCR beta chain described here comes from a study of T cells in Graves' hyperthyroidism and ophthalmopathy. Amplification yielded TCR beta CDR3 regions, with RNA transcripts as the source. First-round RT-PCR of the TCR CDR3 relied on the HTBI primer set. MiXCR, applied by TCRdb to the multiplex PCR reads, yields one record per CDR3 protein. The table records roughly 250,000 distinct CDR3 sequences, around 17% of them present only once. This clonotype appeared many times. No antigen is known for it. General study results and limits: It was a median roughly 6.5 months before onset that the model predicted ophthalmopathy.

The CDR3 is 16 amino acids. Germline V gives CDR1 SGHAT, CDR2 FQDESV (reference sequence). Trimming stripped 0 bases from V and 4 bases from J, with 15 bases between. Sequencing was performed on blood. This clonotype originated in a woman between 18 and 29 years old with Graves' ophthalmopathy. The chain recombines TRBV11-1 with TRBJ1-1; maybe TRBD1 (6 bases). Here the CDR3 reads CASSLASLTGSTEAFF. The CDR3 nucleotides are TGTGCCAGCAGCTTAGCGTCCCTGACAGGCAGCACTGAAGCTTTCTTT.